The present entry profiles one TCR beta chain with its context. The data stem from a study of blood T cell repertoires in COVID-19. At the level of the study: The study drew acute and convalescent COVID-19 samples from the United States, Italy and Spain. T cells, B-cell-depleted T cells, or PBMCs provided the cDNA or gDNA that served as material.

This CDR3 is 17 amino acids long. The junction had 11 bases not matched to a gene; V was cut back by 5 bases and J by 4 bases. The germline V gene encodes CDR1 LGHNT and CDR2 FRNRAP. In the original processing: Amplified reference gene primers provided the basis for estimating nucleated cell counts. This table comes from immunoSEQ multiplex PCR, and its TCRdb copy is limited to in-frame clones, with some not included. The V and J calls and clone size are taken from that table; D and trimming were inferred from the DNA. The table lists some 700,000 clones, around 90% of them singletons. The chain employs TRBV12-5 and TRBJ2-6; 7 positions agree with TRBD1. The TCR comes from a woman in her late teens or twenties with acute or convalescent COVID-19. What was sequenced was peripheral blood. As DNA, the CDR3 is TGTGCTAGTGGTATCCTGAAGACAGGGTCAGGGGCCAACGTCCTGACTTTC. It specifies CASGILKTGSGANVLTF.